The clone carrying this T cell receptor (beta chain) was detected many times. Its antigen is still unknown. The data derive from a study of blood T cells in healthy people across ages. Whole-study findings and limits: Estimated diversity, derived from one million T cells, was regarded as an underestimate.

V was trimmed by 2 bases and J by 4 bases, leaving 11 bases between them. The CDR3 has 14 residues. Germline CDR1 is MGHDK and CDR2 is SYGVNS. Using a J-beta primer mix together with a sample-barcoded 5' primer, a second PCR was run for about 6 to 12 cycles. TCRdb re-analysed the 5' RACE reads in MiXCR, keeping a single row per CDR3 protein. Among around 1,000,000 distinct CDR3 sequences listed, under 40% were seen once. This sequence joins TRBV25-1 and TRBJ1-2, with D possibly being TRBD1 (6 bases). The sequence derives from a man younger than 35 in good health. The sequencing input was blood. The CDR3 coding sequence is TGTGCCAGCAGTGAACCAGGGGTTGGCTATGGCTACACCTTC. Protein: CASSEPGVGYGYTF.